A single sample gave rise to the 3 T cell receptor beta chains below, sequenced in a study of cytomegalovirus exposure and HLA in healthy donors. Measured with immunoSEQ multiplex PCR; TCRdb has only the in-frame clones, and not every one. The sample contains about 140,000 clones, roughly 90% of which appear only once. The sample taken for sequencing was PBMCs. These TCRs come from a man younger than 30 in good health and CMV-seronegative.

Only one count was recorded for this clone. V and J are TRBV7-9 and TRBJ2-7; 9 positions match TRBD2. V dropped 5 bases and J dropped 5; count of bases not matched to a gene: 16. Germline-derived CDR1 and CDR2 are SEHNR and FQNEAQ (reference sequence). CDR3 length equals 17 residues. Here the CDR3 DNA reads TGTGCCAGCAGCCCCCGACTAGCGGCATATATTTTTCACGAGCAGTACTTC. Its protein is CASSPRLAAYIFHEQYF.

The chain has TRBV6-4 and TRBJ1-5; TRBD1 might be the D (6 bases). The germline gives CDR1 MRHNA, CDR2 SNTAGT. The CDR3 is 15 amino acids. V lost 6 bases to trimming and J lost 3 bases, with 15 bases between them. The CDR3 DNA is TGTGCCAGCAGCCGGACAGCCGGCTCCAATCAGCCCCAGCATTTT. Translated, it gives CASSRTAGSNQPQHF.

The rearrangement links TRBV28 to TRBJ2-1; 7 bases agree with TRBD2. Germline CDR1 and CDR2: MDHEN and SYDVKM. The CDR3 is 17 residues long. After removal of 2 bases from V and 0 bases from J, the junction contained 7 bases not matched to a gene. CDR3 bases: TGTGCCAGCAGTTTACAGGGACTAATCTTCTCCTACAATGAGCAGTTCTTC. Its translation: CASSLQGLIFSYNEQFF.